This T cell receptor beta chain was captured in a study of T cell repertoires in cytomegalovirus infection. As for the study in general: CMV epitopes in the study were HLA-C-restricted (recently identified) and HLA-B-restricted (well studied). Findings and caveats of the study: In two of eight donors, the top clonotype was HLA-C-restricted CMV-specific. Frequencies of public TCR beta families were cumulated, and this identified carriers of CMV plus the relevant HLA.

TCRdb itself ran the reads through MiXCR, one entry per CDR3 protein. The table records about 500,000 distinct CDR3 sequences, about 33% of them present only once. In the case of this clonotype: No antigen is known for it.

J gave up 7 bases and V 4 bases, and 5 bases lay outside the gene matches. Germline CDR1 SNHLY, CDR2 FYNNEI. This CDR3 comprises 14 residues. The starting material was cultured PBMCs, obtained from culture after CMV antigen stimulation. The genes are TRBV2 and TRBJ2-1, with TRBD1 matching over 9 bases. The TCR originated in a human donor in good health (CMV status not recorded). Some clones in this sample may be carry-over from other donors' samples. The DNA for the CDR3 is TGTGCCAGCAGTGCCGGGACAGGGTTTAATGAGCAGTTCTTC. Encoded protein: CASSAGTGFNEQFF. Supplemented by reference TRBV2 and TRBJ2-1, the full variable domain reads EPEVTQTPSHQVTQMGQEVILRCVPISNHLYFYWYRQILGQKVEFLVSFYNNEISEKSEIFDDQFSVERPDGSNFTLKIRSTKLEDSAMYFCASSAGTGFNEQFFGPGTRLTVL.